The T cell receptor (beta chain) under discussion was sequenced for a study of cytomegalovirus exposure and HLA in healthy donors. As for this clone: Its antigen is undetermined.

Study-wide points: TCR association rates varied by HLA locus in a later analysis, with DRB1 highest and HLA-C lowest.

It was with 60 Vbeta and 13 Jbeta primers that the PCR ran. Repertoires were generated with immunoSEQ multiplex PCR, while TCRdb's copy carries only in-frame clones and drops some. This table holds about 31,000 clones, roughly two thirds found once. The V end was cut by 4 bases, the J end by 0 bases, with 7 bases between. The CDR3 sequence is 14 residues long. Germline CDR1 is SGHRS and CDR2 is YFSETQ. The receptor comes from a man aged 40-49 years in good health and CMV-seropositive. This sequence joins TRBV5-1 and TRBJ2-2; D is possibly TRBD1 (5 bases). The source material was PBMCs. CDR3 nucleotide sequence: TGCGCCAGCAGCGCGACAGCGAACACCGGGGAGCTGTTTTTT. The encoded protein is CASSATANTGELFF.